The TCR beta chain under discussion was sequenced for a study of cytomegalovirus exposure and HLA in healthy donors. As for this clone: Its matching antigen is unknown.

The V gene lost 2 bases and the J gene lost 3 bases, with 14 bases spanning the gap. Germline V lookup: CDR1 GTSNPN, CDR2 SVGIG (reference sequence). The CDR3 contains 15 residues. The PCR had 60 Vbeta and 13 Jbeta primers. Some clones are missing from TCRdb's copy, which holds only in-frame ones; the method was immunoSEQ multiplex PCR. The top ten clones hold approximately 9% of a sample with 70,000 to 85,000 clones, around 70% of them seen once. Broader study findings: A later analysis associated 16,951 TCR beta sequences with HLA alleles at a 0.05 false discovery rate. Fewer N-insertions (relative to the approximately 670-donor mean) were reportedly seen in an Asian-associated ancestry cluster in a later analysis.

The TCR originated in a man aged 35-49 years in good health and CMV-seropositive. The chain has TRBV30 and TRBJ2-1; possible D gene TRBD2, 5 bases. Source material: PBMCs. CDR3 DNA sequence: TGTGCCTGGAGTCGAGGGCCCTACCACTACAATGAGCAGTTCTTC. Protein: CAWSRGPYHYNEQFF. The full variable domain, rest sourced from reference TRBV30 and TRBJ2-1, is SQTIHQWPATLVQPVGSPLSLECTVEGTSNPNLYWYRQAAGRGLQLLFYSVGIGQISSEVPQNLSASRPQDRQFILSSKKLLLSDSGFYLCAWSRGPYHYNEQFFGPGTRLTVL.